A selection of T cell receptor beta chains follows, all from one sample in a study of human CD8 memory T cell subsets. TCRdb reprocessed the 5' RACE reads and reports one entry per CDR3 protein, with no DNA. The sample totals more than 6,000 distinct CDR3 sequences. Material for sequencing was CD8+ T cells from PBMCs. These receptors originate from a human donor in good health. CDR3s include the opening cysteine and the closing phenylalanine or tryptophan. For some rows the clone size is stated as once, few or many, or as a class when expanded; others skip it.

V gene	clone size	J gene	CDR3 protein
TRBV20-1	medium-sized	TRBJ1-6	CSARDIEAGSYNSPLHF
TRBV5-1	NA	TRBJ2-2	CASSSRQGENTGELFF
TRBV7-2	NA	TRBJ2-1	CASSLEEGPREQFF
TRBV19	NA	TRBJ2-1	CASSIELAAYDEQFF
TRBV9	NA	TRBJ1-4	CASSPPTTGTNEKLFF
TRBV15	NA	TRBJ2-2	CATNTRTAANTGELFF
TRBV6-2/TRBV6-3	NA	TRBJ2-1	CASSSRYNEQFF
TRBV20-1	medium-sized	TRBJ2-3	CSASEGAGTSDTQYF
TRBV27	medium-sized	TRBJ2-1	CASSLRQGAKEQFF
TRBV20-1	NA	TRBJ2-4	CSARDLGLAGPGVIQYF
TRBV13	NA	TRBJ2-3	CASSSTDRGFADTQYF
TRBV19	medium-sized	TRBJ1-5	CASSTRPEVRLSNQPQHF
TRBV4-1	NA	TRBJ2-1	CASSRGGNEQFF
TRBV9	medium-sized	TRBJ2-2	CASSVRGKEELFF
TRBV3-1	NA	TRBJ2-2	CASSPEQGGSTGELFF
TRBV2	NA	TRBJ2-3	CASSGPGQGASDTQYF
TRBV5-8	medium-sized	TRBJ2-4	CASSLKGAKNIQYF
TRBV10-3	NA	TRBJ2-5	CAISEGKETQYF
TRBV7-6	NA	TRBJ2-7	CASSSGGRNYEQYF
TRBV20-1	NA	TRBJ2-5	CSAGYRGETQYF
TRBV15	NA	TRBJ2-2	CATSTRLAYGELFF
TRBV7-9	NA	TRBJ2-3	CASSFLRGTSGDTDTQYF
TRBV13	NA	TRBJ2-2	CASSLEHRVNTGELFF
TRBV2	medium-sized	TRBJ1-4	CATRTVFNEKLFF
TRBV7-9	medium-sized	TRBJ2-2	CASSPGQTTGELFF
TRBV19	NA	TRBJ1-6	CASSFSVGLRNSPLHF
TRBV19	NA	TRBJ1-1	CASDRGPYSMNTEAFF
TRBV28	NA	TRBJ2-1	CASRTGTSDPTASSYNEQFF
TRBV15	NA	TRBJ2-3	CATSRVGMPDTQYF
TRBV18	NA	TRBJ2-1	CASSPLTSGDNEQFF
TRBV28	NA	TRBJ1-1	CASSTPTDMNTEAFF
TRBV5-5	NA	TRBJ2-7	CASSSAGLAYEQYF
TRBV7-9	NA	TRBJ2-7	CASSLEGAGSPHEQYF
TRBV6-1	NA	TRBJ2-4	CASSEGGNIQYF